These T cell receptor beta chains were read from a single sample in a study of CXCR3-negative and CXCR3-positive naive CD8 T cells. TCRdb re-called the 5' RACE reads and shows each CDR3 protein once, DNA omitted. The sample table includes around 95,000 distinct CDR3 sequences. Sequencing was performed on naive CXCR3+ CD8+ T cells from blood. The receptors come from a human donor in good health. Some clones in this sample may be carry-over from other donors' samples. The CDR3 runs from the conserved cysteine through the conserved F or W.

TRBJ2-4 TRBV29-1 CSVSQEVTKNIQYF
TRBJ1-1 TRBV4-3 CASSQGGGYTEAFF
TRBJ1-1 TRBV29-1 CSVERHTEAFF
TRBJ2-3 TRBV3-1 CASSQEGVIAGLDTQYF
TRBJ2-1 TRBV7-2 CASRESSYNEQFF
TRBJ2-7 TRBV7-9 CASSLSGDYEQYF
TRBJ2-3 TRBV7-3 CASSLKIGRTDTQYF
TRBJ2-1 TRBV20-1 CSASQRLGRGDEQFF
TRBJ2-6 TRBV7-9 CASSLDRGSGANVLTF
TRBJ2-7 TRBV4-3 CASSQDLGVYEQYF
TRBJ2-3 TRBV27 CASSSNWEGTDTQYF
TRBJ2-5 TRBV7-2 CASSEGDLEVETQYF
TRBJ1-5 TRBV29-1 CRVGRTGDFSNQPQHF
TRBJ2-3 TRBV7-2 CASSWGGTDTQYF
TRBJ1-1 TRBV19 CASSWDRGYTEAFF
TRBJ2-7 TRBV4-3 CASSRNAAGGAYEQYF
TRBJ2-1 TRBV16 CASRLTSYNEQFF